This record concerns one T cell receptor (beta chain) sequence. The target antigen is unknown. This record belongs to a study of OX40 agonist ivuxolimab in advanced cancers. Findings and caveats of the study: There were, on average, more expanded clones in CD8+ T cells than in CD4+. Some nonresponders also had low normalized T-cell clonal expansion.

This table comes from immunoSEQ multiplex PCR, and its TCRdb copy is limited to in-frame clones, with some not included. The table includes approximately 64,000 clones, just over 85% detected once. The germline V and J ends were trimmed by 0 bases and 8 bases, with 12 bases remaining between them. CDR3 length equals 14 residues. CDR1 and CDR2 from the germline V gene are SGHDT and YYEEEE. Sequencing was performed on CD4+ or CD8+ T cells sorted from blood, taken in a trial of the OX40 agonist ivuxolimab. The sequence came from an adult with an advanced solid tumor such as melanoma, head and neck, liver or kidney cancer. V is TRBV5-6 and J is TRBJ2-1; TRBD2 is a possible D gene (5 bases). The CDR3 DNA reads TGTGCCAGCAGCTTGGGTCTAGCTAGCCATGAGCAGTTCTTC. Its translation: CASSLGLASHEQFF. Full variable domain (rest looked up from reference TRBV5-6 and TRBJ2-1): DAGVTQSPTHLIKTRGQQVTLRCSPKSGHDTVSWYQQALGQGPQFIFQYYEEEERQRGNFPDRFSGHQFPNYSSELNVNALLLGDSALYLCASSLGLASHEQFFGPGTRLTVL.